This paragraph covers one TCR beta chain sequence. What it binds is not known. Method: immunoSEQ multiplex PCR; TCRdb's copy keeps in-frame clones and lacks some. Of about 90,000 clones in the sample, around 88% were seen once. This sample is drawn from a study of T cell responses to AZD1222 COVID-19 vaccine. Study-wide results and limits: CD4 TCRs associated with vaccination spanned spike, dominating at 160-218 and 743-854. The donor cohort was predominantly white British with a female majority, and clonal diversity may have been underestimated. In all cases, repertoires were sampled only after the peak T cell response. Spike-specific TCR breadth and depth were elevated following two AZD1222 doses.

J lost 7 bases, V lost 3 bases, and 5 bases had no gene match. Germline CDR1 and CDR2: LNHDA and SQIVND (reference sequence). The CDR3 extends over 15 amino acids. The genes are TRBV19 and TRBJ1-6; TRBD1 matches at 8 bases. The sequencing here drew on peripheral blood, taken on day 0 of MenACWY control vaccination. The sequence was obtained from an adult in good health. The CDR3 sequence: CASSMGQARNSPLHF. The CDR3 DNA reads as TGTGCCAGTAGTATGGGACAGGCGAGGAATTCACCCCTCCACTTT.